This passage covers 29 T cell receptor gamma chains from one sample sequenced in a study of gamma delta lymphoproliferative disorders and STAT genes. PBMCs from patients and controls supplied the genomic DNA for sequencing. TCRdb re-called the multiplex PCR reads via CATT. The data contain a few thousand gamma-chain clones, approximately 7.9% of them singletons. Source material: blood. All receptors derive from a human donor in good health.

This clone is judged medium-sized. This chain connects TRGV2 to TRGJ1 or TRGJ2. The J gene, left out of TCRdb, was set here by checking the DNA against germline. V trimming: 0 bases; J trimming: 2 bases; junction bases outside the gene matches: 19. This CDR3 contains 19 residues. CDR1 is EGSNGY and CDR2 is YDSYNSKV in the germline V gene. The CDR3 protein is CATWDGTGSVGIDYYKKLF. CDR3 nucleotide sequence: TGTGCCACCTGGGACGGGACGGGGTCGGTCGGGATCGATTATTATAAGAAACTCTTT.

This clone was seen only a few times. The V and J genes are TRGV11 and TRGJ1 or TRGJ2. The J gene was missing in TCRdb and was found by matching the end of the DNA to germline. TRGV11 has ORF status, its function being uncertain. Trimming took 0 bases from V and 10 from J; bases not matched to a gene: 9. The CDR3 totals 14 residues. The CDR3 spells CACWIRHLTWKKLF. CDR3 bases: TGTGCCTGCTGGATTAGGCACCTGACTTGGAAGAAACTCTTT.

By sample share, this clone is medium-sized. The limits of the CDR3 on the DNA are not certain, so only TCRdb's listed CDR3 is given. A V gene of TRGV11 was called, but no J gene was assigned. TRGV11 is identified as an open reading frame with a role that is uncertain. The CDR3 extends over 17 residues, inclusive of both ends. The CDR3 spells CTTVPAGLGNADYKKLF.

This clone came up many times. CDR3 DNA: TGTGCCACCTGGGACGTGACGACTTATTATAAGAAACTCTTT. Residues: CATWDVTTYYKKLF. This chain connects TRGV2 to TRGJ1 or TRGJ2. In the absence of a J gene in TCRdb, the DNA was matched to germline to assign it here. The CDR3 is 14 residues long. Germline V CDR1 and CDR2: EGSNGY, YDSYNSKV. The J segment lost 3 bases and the V segment lost 2 bases, leaving 7 bases of the junction unmatched.

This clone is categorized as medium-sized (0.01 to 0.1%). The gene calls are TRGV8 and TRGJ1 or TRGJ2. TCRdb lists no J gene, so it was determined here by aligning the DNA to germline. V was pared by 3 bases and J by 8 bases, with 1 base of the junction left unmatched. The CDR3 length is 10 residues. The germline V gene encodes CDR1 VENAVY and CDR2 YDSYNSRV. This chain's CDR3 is CATWDHKKLF. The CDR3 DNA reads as TGTGCCACCTGGGATCATAAGAAACTCTTT.

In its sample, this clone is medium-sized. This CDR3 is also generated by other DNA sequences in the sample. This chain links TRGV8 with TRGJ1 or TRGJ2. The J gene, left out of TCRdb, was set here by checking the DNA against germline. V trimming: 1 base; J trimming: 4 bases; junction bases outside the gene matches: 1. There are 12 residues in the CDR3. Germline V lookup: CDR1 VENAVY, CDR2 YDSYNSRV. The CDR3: CATWDSYYKKLF. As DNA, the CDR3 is TGTGCCACCTGGGATAGCTATTATAAGAAACTCTTT.

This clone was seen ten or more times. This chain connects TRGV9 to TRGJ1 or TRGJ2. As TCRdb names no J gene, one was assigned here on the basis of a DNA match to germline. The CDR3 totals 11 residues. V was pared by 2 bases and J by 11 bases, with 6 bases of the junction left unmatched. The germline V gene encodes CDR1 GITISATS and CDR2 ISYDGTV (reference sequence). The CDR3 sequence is CALWEGHEKLF. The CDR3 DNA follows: TGTGCCTTGTGGGAGGGGCATGAGAAACTCTTT.

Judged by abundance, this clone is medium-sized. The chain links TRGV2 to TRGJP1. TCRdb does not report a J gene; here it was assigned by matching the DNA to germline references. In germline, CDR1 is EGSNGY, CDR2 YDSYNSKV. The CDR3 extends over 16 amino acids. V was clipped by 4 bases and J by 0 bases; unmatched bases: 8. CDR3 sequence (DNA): TGTGCCACCTGGGAGCCGACTTATACCACTGGTTGGTTCAAGATATTT. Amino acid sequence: CATWEPTYTTGWFKIF.

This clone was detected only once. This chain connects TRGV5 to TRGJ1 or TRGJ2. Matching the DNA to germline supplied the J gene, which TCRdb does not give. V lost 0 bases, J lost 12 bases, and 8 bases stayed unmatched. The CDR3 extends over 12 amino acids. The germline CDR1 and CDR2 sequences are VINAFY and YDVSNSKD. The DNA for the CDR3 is TGTGCCACCTGGGACAGGCGGAGGGTGAAACTCTTT. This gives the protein CATWDRRRVKLF.

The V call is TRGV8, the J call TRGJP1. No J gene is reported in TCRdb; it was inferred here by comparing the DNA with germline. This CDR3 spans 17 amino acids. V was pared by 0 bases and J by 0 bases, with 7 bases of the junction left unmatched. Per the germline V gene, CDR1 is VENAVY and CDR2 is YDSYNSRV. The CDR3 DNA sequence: TGTGCCACCTGGGATAGGAAGGGGGATACCACTGGTTGGTTCAAGATATTT. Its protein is CATWDRKGDTTGWFKIF.

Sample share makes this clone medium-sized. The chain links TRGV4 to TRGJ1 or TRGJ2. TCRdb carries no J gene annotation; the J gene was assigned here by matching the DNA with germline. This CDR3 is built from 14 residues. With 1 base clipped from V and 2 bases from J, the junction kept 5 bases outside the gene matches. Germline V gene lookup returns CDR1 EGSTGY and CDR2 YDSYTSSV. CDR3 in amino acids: CATWDGADYYKKLF. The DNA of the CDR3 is TGTGCCACCTGGGATGGTGCCGATTATTATAAGAAACTCTTT.

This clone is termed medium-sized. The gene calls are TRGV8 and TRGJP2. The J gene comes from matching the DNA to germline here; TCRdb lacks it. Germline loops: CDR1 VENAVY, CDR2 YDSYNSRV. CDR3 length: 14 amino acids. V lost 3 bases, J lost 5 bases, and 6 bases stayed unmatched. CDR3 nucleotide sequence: TGTGCCACCTGGGATGAAAGGAGTGATTGGATCAAGACGTTT. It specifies CATWDERSDWIKTF.

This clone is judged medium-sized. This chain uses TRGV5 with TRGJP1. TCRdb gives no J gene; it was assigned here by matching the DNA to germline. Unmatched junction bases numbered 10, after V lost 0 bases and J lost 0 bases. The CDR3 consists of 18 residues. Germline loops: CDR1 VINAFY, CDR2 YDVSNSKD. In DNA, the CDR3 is TGTGCCACCTGGGACAGGAAGGCGAGGGATACCACTGGTTGGTTCAAGATATTT. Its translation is CATWDRKARDTTGWFKIF.

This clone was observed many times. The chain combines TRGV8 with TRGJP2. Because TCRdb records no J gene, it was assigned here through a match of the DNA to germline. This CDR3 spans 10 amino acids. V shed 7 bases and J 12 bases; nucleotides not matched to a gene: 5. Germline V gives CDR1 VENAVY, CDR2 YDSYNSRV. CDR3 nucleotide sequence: TGTGCCACCTGTCTTCGGATCAAGACGTTT. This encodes CATCLRIKTF.

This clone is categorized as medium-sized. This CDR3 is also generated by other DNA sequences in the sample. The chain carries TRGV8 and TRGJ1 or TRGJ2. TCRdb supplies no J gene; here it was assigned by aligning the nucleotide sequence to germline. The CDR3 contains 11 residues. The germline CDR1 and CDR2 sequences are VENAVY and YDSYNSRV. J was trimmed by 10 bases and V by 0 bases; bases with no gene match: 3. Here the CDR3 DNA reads TGTGCCACCTGGGATAGGGGAAAGAAACTCTTT. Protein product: CATWDRGKKLF.

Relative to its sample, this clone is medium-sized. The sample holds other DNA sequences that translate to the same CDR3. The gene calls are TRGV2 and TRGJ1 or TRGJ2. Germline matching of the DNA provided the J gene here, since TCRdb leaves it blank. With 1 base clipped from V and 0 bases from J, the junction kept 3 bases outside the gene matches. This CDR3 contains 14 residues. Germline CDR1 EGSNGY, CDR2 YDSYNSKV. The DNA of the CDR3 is TGTGCCACCTGGGACGGTTTGAATTATTATAAGAAACTCTTT. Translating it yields CATWDGLNYYKKLF.

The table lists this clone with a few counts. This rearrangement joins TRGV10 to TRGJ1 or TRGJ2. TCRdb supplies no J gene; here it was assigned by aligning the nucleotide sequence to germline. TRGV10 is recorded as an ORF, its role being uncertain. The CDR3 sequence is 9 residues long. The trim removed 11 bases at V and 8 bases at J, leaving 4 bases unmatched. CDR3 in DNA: TGTGCTGCGCGCGATAAGAAACTCTTT. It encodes CAARDKKLF.

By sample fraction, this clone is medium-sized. The CDR3 loop is CAAWDPPEDYKKLF. The DNA of the CDR3 is TGTGCTGCGTGGGACCCCCCGGAGGATTATAAGAAACTCTTT. The chain has TRGV10 and TRGJ1 or TRGJ2. TCRdb is silent on the J gene; assignment here came from matching the DNA to germline. TRGV10 is an ORF for which the function is uncertain. The V segment lost 8 bases and the J segment 5 bases; nucleotides outside the gene matches: 13. This CDR3 region has 14 residues.

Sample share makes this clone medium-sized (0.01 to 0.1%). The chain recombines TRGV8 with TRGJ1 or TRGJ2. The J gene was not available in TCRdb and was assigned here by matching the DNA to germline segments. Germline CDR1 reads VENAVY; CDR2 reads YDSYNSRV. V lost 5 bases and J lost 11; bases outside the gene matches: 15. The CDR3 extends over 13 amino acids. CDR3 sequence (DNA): TGTGCCACCTGGGCAGCCACGGGTCGGGAGAAACTCTTT. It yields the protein CATWAATGREKLF.

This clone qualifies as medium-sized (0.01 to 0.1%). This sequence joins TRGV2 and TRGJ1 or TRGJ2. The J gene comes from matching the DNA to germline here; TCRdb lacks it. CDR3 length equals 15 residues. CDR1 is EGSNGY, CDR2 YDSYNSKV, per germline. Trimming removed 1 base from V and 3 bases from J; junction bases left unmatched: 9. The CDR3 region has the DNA TGTGCCACCTGGGACGGACCTAACTTTTATTATAAGAAACTCTTT. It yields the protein CATWDGPNFYYKKLF.

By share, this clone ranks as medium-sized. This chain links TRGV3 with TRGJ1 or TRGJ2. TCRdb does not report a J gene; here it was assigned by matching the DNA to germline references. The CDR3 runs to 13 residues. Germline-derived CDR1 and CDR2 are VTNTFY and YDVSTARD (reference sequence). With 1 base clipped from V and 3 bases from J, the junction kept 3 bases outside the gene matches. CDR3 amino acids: CATWDRRYYKKLF. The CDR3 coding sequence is TGTGCCACCTGGGACAGACGTTATTATAAGAAACTCTTT.

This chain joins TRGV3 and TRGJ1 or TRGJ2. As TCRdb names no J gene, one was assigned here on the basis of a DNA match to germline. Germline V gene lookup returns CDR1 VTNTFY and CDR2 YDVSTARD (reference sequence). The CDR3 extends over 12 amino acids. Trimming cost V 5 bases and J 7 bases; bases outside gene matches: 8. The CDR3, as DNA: TGTGCCACCTGGGGGGGGGGGTATAAGAAACTCTTT. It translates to CATWGGGYKKLF.

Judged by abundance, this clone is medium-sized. The CDR3 here is CATWDGQEYKKLF. The DNA for the CDR3 is TGTGCCACCTGGGATGGGCAGGAGTATAAGAAACTCTTT. The rearrangement uses TRGV4 and TRGJ1 or TRGJ2. Matching the DNA to germline supplied the J gene, which TCRdb does not give. The CDR3 covers 13 residues. Per the germline V gene, CDR1 is EGSTGY and CDR2 is YDSYTSSV. Trimming removed 0 bases from V and 7 bases from J; junction bases left unmatched: 6.

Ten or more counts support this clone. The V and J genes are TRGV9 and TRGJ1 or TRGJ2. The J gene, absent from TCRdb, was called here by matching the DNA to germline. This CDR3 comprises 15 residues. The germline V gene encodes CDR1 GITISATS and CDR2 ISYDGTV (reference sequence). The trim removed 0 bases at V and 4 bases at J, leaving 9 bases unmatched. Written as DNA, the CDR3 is TGTGCCTTGTGGGAGGTGATTGTAGGGTATTATAAGAAACTCTTT. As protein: CALWEVIVGYYKKLF.

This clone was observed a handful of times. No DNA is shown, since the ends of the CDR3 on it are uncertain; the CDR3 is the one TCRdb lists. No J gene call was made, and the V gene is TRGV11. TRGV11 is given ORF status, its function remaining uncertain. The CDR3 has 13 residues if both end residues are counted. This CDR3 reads CTTVPAGPLKKLF.

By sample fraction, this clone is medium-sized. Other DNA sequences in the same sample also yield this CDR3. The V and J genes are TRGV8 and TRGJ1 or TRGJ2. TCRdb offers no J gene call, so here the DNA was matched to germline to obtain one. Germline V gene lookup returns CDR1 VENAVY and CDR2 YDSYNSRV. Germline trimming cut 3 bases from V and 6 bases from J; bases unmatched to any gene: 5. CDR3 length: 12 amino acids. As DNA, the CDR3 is TGTGCCACCTGGGATTTAGGTTATAAGAAACTCTTT. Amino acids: CATWDLGYKKLF.

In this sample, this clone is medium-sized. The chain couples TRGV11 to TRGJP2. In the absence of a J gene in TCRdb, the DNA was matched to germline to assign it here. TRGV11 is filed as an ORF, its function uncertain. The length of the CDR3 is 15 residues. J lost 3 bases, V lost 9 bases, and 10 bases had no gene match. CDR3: CACWSRPGSDWIKTF. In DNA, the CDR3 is TGTGCCTGCTGGTCCCGGCCGGGTAGTGATTGGATCAAGACGTTT.

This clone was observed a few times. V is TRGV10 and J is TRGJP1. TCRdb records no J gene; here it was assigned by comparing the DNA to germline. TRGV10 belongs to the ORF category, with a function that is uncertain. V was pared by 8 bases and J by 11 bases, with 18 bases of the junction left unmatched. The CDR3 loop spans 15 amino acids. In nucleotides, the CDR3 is TGTGCTGCGTGGGATTATCACCAAGGCGGATGGTTCAAGATATTT. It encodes CAAWDYHQGGWFKIF.

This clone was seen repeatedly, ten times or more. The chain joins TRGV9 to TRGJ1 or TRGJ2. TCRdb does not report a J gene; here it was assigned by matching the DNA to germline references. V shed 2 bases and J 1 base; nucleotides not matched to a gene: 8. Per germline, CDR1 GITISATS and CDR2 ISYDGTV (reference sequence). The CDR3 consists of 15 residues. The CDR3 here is CALWEEMGNYYKKLF. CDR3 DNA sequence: TGTGCCTTGTGGGAGGAAATGGGAAATTATTATAAGAAACTCTTT.